The 16 T cell receptor beta chains below come from one sample, sequenced in a study of cytomegalovirus exposure and HLA in healthy donors. PCR used 60 Vbeta primers and 13 Jbeta primers. The data were produced by immunoSEQ multiplex PCR, yet TCRdb's version contains in-frame clones alone and is incomplete. This sample has roughly 180,000 clones, with 76% found just once. The sequenced sample was PBMCs. The receptor set was obtained from a woman in her twenties or thirties in good health and CMV-seropositive.

This chain uses TRBV7-3 with TRBJ2-7; possible D gene TRBD2, 6 bases. Germline CDR1 SGHTA, CDR2 FQGTGA. CDR3 length equals 14 residues. Trimming stripped 11 bases from V and 7 bases from J, with 24 bases between. CDR3 sequence (DNA): TGTGCCCGAAGCCGGGCATTCTGGGCGGGGGAGCAGTACTTC. Its protein product is CARSRAFWAGEQYF. The complete variable domain, with remaining parts taken from reference TRBV7-3 and TRBJ2-7, reads GAGVSQTPSNKVTEKGKYVELRCDPISGHTALYWYRQSLGQGPEFLIYFQGTGAADDSGLPNDRFFAVRPEGSVSTLKIQRTERGDSAVYLCARSRAFWAGEQYFGPGTRLTVT.

The chain is built from TRBV6-6 and TRBJ1-1; D is possibly TRBD1 (5 bases). The germline V and J ends were trimmed by 0 bases and 0 bases, with 8 bases remaining between them. Germline values: CDR1 MNHNY, CDR2 SVGAGI (reference sequence). The CDR3 length is 15 residues. This CDR3 is CASSYSAGMNTEAFF. CDR3 coding DNA: TGTGCCAGCAGTTACTCAGCAGGGATGAACACTGAAGCTTTCTTT.

This clone was picked up a small number of times. CDR3 DNA: TGTGCCAGCAGCCCCTCGGGTCTGCGAGAGCAGTACTTC. This gives the protein CASSPSGLREQYF. V and J are TRBV7-9 and TRBJ2-7, with D unclear. V lost 5 bases and J 7 bases, leaving 15 bases between the germline ends. Germline loops: CDR1 SEHNR, CDR2 FQNEAQ (reference sequence). CDR3 length: 13 amino acids.

Only a few counts were recorded for this clone. The CDR3, as DNA: TGTGCCAGCAGTTTAAATGGAGTAAGTGGCTACACCTTC. Amino acids: CASSLNGVSGYTF. V gene TRBV27 combines with J gene TRBJ1-2; no reliable D call. V was trimmed by 2 bases and J by 7 bases, leaving 11 bases between them. Germline V gene data show CDR1 as MNHEY and CDR2 as SMNVEV (reference sequence). The CDR3 runs to 13 residues.

The chain couples TRBV6-5 to TRBJ2-7; 7 bases match TRBD1. The V segment lost 6 bases and the J segment 3 bases; nucleotides outside the gene matches: 5. Germline values: CDR1 MNHEY, CDR2 SVGAGI. CDR3 length equals 13 residues. The CDR3 nucleotides are TGTGCCAGCAGCGAAGGACAGGTCTACGAGCAGTACTTC. This sequence encodes CASSEGQVYEQYF.

The V and J genes are TRBV2 and TRBJ2-5; maybe TRBD2 (6 bases). The germline V and J ends were trimmed by 9 bases and 4 bases, with 18 bases remaining between them. The CDR3 is made up of 14 amino acids. Germline V lookup: CDR1 SNHLY, CDR2 FYNNEI. The CDR3 coding sequence is TGTGCCAGTCTTTTAGGGATGCGGGGAGAGACCCAGTACTTC. It yields the protein CASLLGMRGETQYF.

The chain joins TRBV4-3 to TRBJ2-1; TRBD1 is a possible D gene (7 bases). The V and J ends lost 4 bases and 6 bases respectively, with 10 bases between them. Germline V gene data show CDR1 as LGHNA and CDR2 as YSLEER. The CDR3 has 13 amino acids. The CDR3 spells CASSRGTVNEQFF. DNA for the CDR3: TGCGCCAGCAGCCGCGGGACAGTCAATGAGCAGTTCTTC.

A few counts support this clone. V usage is TRBV11-2 and J usage is TRBJ1-5, with D unresolved. The CDR3 runs to 13 residues. With 0 bases removed from V and 4 bases from J, the gap between germline ends came to 4 bases. CDR1 is SGHAT and CDR2 is FQNNGV in the germline V gene. CDR3 nucleotide sequence: TGTGCCAGCAGCTTAGATTATAATCAGCCCCAGCATTTT. It encodes CASSLDYNQPQHF.

This chain connects TRBV19 to TRBJ2-5; D may be TRBD2 (5 bases). Trimming pared 6 bases from V and 4 bases from J, leaving 12 bases between. CDR3 length: 13 amino acids. Germline loops: CDR1 LNHDA, CDR2 SQIVND (reference sequence). The CDR3 protein is CASSAEVIETQYF. In DNA, the CDR3 is TGTGCCAGTAGCGCGGAGGTTATAGAGACCCAGTACTTC.

The rearrangement links TRBV9 to TRBJ1-5; D possibly corresponds to TRBD1 (6 bases). Germline V gene lookup returns CDR1 SGDLS and CDR2 YYNGEE. The CDR3 totals 15 residues. Trimming left V 0 bases short and J 2 bases short, with 9 bases between. The CDR3 nucleotides read TGTGCCAGCAGCGTAGGACAGGCGGGCAATCAGCCCCAGCATTTT. It is translated as CASSVGQAGNQPQHF.

CDR3 protein: CAWSFLRLTYGYTF. As DNA, the CDR3 is TGTGCCTGGAGTTTCCTCAGGCTTACCTATGGCTACACCTTC. V and J are TRBV30 and TRBJ1-2, with D unresolved. The CDR3 has 14 residues. The V gene lost 2 bases and the J gene lost 4 bases, with 14 bases spanning the gap. CDR1 GTSNPN and CDR2 SVGIG come from the germline V gene (reference sequence).

This clone showed up just a few times. The chain employs TRBV7-9 and TRBJ2-7, with 11 bases fitting TRBD1. CDR3 length: 14 amino acids. CDR1 is SEHNR, CDR2 FQNEAQ, per germline (reference sequence). Trimming at V came to 5 bases and at J to 5 bases, leaving 5 bases not matched to a gene. CDR3 residues: CASSRGQGANEQYF. CDR3 coding DNA: TGTGCCAGCAGCCGAGGACAGGGGGCCAACGAGCAGTACTTC.

The rearrangement joins TRBV9 to TRBJ2-7; TRBD2 agrees at 8 bases. Germline CDR1 is SGDLS and CDR2 is YYNGEE. V shed 3 bases, J shed 7 bases, and the junction held 15 bases outside the gene matches. The CDR3 spans 16 residues. The CDR3, as DNA: TGTGCCAGCAGCGGACGGAGCACTAGCGGCCTCGGGGAGCAGTACTTC. Translated: CASSGRSTSGLGEQYF.

This chain joins TRBV2 and TRBJ2-7; a weak D match, TRBD1 (6 bases). Trimming cost V 6 bases and J 7 bases, with 16 bases left between them. From germline, CDR1 is SNHLY and CDR2 FYNNEI. There are 13 residues in the CDR3. CDR3 sequence reads: CASSDTGTIEQYF. The CDR3 bases are TGTGCCAGCAGCGATACCGGGACAATTGAGCAGTACTTC.

This chain links TRBV4-1 with TRBJ2-5, with 7 bases aligning to TRBD1. V was pared by 4 bases and J by 5 bases, with 1 base of the junction left unmatched. The germline CDR1 and CDR2 sequences are MGHRA and YSYEKL. The CDR3 sequence is 12 residues long. CDR3: CASSLRGETQYF. Written as DNA, the CDR3 is TGCGCCAGCAGCCTCAGGGGGGAGACCCAGTACTTC.

CDR3 DNA sequence: TGTGCCAGCAGTTTATCCAGGGCCTCTGGAAACACCATATATTTT. This codes for CASSLSRASGNTIYF. The chain uses TRBV27 and TRBJ1-3; a weak D match, TRBD1 (5 bases). Between the trimmed V and J ends, which lost 0 bases and 0 bases, there was a span of 6 bases. CDR3 length equals 15 residues. Germline V CDR1 and CDR2: MNHEY, SMNVEV (reference sequence).